This T cell receptor (beta chain) comes out of a study of CD8+ T cells in alopecia areata. RNA was extracted and reverse transcribed into cDNA as the sequencing template. Assay used: immunoSEQ multiplex PCR; TCRdb lists only in-frame clones, some missing. The repertoire holds 150,000 to 200,000 clones, approximately 56% seen once, with roughly 14% in the top ten. The study's findings and limits: For lesional scalp, especially alopecia totalis/universalis, clonality was higher than in normal scalp. Scalp sequencing also captures normal skin's resident alphabeta T cells.

This clone was seen more than once but under ten times. Its antigen is currently unknown. Peripheral blood and lesional scalp punch biopsies came from alopecia areata patients. Sequences were derived from CD4+ T cells sorted from blood, sampled at week 0. This clonotype originated in a human donor with alopecia areata.

This CDR3 is CSVRKSETQYF. CDR3 nucleotides: TGCAGCGTTAGAAAATCGGAGACCCAGTACTTC. V gene TRBV29-1 combines with J gene TRBJ2-5; D gene uncertain. The germline gives CDR1 SQVTM, CDR2 ANQGSEA. The CDR3 extends over 11 amino acids. V lost 5 bases to trimming and J lost 5 bases, with 9 bases between them.